The table lists the clone carrying this T cell receptor (beta chain) with a count of one. Its antigen is not known. This sample was included in a study of T cell responses to AZD1222 COVID-19 vaccine. Overall study findings and caveats: Baseline serostatus was positive in only a handful of AZD1222 recipients. A reported finding is that nearly half of spike-specific TCRs target unmutated variant regions.

Germline CDR1 and CDR2: SEHNR and FQNEAQ (reference sequence). The CDR3 is made up of 15 amino acids. Second-dose timings of about 4 or about 12 weeks were pooled. Clones were sequenced by immunoSEQ multiplex PCR, and TCRdb holds only the in-frame ones, with some missing. The sample consists of around 150,000 clones, 94% of them appearing once. The receptor was derived from an adult who received the AZD1222 COVID-19 vaccine. The sequencing here drew on peripheral blood, taken 28 days after the second AZD1222 dose. The chain has TRBV7-9 and TRBJ2-3; the match to TRBD1 covers 7 bases. The CDR3 DNA reads TGTGCTATCTTCAGCCGGGACAGCGGTTCAGATACGCAGTATTTT. Its translation is CAIFSRDSGSDTQYF.